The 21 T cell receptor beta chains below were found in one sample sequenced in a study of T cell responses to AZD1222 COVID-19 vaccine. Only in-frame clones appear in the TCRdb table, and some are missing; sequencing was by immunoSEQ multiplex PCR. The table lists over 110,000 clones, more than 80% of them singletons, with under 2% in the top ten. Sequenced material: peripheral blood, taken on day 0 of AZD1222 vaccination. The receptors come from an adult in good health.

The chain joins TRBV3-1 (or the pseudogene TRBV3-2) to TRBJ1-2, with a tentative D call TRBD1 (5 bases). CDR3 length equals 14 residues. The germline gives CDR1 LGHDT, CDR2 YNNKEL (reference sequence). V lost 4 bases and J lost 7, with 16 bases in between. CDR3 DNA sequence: TGTGCCAGCAGCCCAAGTGGGGGTCGGGGTGGCTACACCTTC. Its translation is CASSPSGGRGGYTF.

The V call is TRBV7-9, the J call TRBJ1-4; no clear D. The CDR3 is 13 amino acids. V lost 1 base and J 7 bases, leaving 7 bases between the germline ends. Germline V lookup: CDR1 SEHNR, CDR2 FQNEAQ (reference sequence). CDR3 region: CASSLGLGEKLFF. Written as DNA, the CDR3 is TGTGCCAGCAGCTTAGGACTGGGTGAAAAACTGTTTTTT. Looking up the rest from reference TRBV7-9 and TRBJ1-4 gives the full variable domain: DTGVSQNPRHKITKRGQNVTFRCDPISEHNRLYWYRQTLGQGPEFLTYFQNEAQLEKSRLLSDRFSAERPKGSFSTLEIQRTEQGDSAMYLCASSLGLGEKLFFGSGTQLSVL.

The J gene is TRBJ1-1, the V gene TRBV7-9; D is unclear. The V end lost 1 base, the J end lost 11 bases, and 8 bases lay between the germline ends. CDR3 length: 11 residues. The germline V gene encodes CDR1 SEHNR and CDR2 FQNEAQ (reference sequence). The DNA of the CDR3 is TGTGCCAGCAGCTTAGTGGGATACGCTTTCTTT. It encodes CASSLVGYAFF.

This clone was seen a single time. The CDR3 protein is CASSPLGAGGPYEQYF. Here the CDR3 DNA reads TGTGCCAGCAGCCCCCTGGGAGCGGGAGGGCCTTACGAGCAGTACTTC. The chain uses TRBV7-8 and TRBJ2-7; 10 bases match TRBD2. Germline values: CDR1 SGHVS, CDR2 FQNEAQ. The CDR3 consists of 16 residues. With 5 bases clipped from V and 4 bases from J, the junction kept 11 bases outside the gene matches. The entire variable domain, with the rest obtained from reference TRBV7-8 and TRBJ2-7, is as follows: GAGVSQSPRYKVAKRGQDVALRCDPISGHVSLFWYQQALGQGPEFLTYFQNEAQLDKSGLPSDRFFAERPEGSVSTLKIQRTQQEDSAVYLCASSPLGAGGPYEQYFGPGTRLTVT.

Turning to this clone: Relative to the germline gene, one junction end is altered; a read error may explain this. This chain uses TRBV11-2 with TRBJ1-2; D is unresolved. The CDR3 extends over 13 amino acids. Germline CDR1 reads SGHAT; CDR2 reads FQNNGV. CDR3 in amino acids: CASSSRGPAEAFF. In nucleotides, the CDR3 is TGTGCCAGCAGCTCCCGAGGACCGGCAGAGGCGTTCTTC.

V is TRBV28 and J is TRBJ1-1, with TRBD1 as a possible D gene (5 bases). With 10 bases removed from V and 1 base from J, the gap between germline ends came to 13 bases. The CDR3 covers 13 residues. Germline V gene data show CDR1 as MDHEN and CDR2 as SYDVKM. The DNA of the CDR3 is TGTGCCACGCAGGTCAGGGCGAACACTGAAGCTTTCTTT. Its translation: CATQVRANTEAFF.

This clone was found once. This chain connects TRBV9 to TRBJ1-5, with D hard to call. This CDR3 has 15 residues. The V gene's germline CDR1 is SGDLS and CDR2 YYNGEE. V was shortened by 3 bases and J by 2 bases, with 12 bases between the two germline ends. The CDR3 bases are TGTGCCAGCAGCGCAAACGTTGCGGGCAATCAGCCCCAGCATTTT. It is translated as CASSANVAGNQPQHF.

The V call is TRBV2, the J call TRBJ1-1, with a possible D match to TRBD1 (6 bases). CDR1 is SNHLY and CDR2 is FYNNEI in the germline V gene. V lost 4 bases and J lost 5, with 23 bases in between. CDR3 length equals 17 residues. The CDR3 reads CASSAGRNRVRRTEAFF. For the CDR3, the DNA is TGTGCCAGCAGTGCGGGCAGGAACAGGGTAAGACGGACTGAAGCTTTCTTT.

CDR3 protein: CASSDSIRGTEAFF. DNA of the CDR3: TGTGCCAGCAGTGACTCGATCAGGGGGACTGAAGCTTTCTTT. The chain has TRBV6-4 and TRBJ1-1; TRBD1 matches at 7 bases. J was trimmed by 5 bases and V by 0 bases; bases with no gene match: 3. The CDR3 consists of 14 residues. In germline, CDR1 is MRHNA, CDR2 SNTAGT.

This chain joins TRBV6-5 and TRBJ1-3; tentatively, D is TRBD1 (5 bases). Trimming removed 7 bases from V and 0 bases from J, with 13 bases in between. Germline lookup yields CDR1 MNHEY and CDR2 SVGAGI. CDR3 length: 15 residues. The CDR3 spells CASKPGDPSGNTIYF. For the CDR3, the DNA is TGTGCCAGCAAACCCGGGGACCCCTCTGGAAACACCATATATTTT.

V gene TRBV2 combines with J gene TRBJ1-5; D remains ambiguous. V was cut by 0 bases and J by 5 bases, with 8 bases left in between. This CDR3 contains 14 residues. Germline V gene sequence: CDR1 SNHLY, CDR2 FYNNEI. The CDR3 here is CASSEAGRDQPQHF. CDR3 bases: TGTGCCAGCAGTGAAGCGGGTAGGGATCAGCCCCAGCATTTT.

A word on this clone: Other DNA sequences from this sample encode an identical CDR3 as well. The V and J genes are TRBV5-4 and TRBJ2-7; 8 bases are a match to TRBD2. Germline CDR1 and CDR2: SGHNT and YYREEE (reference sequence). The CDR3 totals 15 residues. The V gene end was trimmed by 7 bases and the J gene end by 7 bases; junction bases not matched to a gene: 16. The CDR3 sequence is CASCRGGWGLQEQYF. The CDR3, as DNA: TGTGCCAGCTGTCGGGGGGGTTGGGGCCTCCAGGAGCAGTACTTC.

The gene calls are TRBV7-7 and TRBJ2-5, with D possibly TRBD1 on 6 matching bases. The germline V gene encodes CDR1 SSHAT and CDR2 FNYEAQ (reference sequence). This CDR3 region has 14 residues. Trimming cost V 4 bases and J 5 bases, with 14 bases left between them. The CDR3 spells CASSSHLGAETQYF. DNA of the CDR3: TGTGCCAGCAGCTCCCATCTGGGGGCGGAGACCCAGTACTTC.

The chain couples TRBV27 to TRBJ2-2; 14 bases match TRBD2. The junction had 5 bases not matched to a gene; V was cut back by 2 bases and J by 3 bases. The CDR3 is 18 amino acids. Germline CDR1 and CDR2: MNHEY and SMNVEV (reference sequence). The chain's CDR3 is CASSLPGLAGAHTGELFF. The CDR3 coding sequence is TGTGCCAGCAGTTTACCGGGACTAGCGGGAGCCCACACCGGGGAGCTGTTTTTT.

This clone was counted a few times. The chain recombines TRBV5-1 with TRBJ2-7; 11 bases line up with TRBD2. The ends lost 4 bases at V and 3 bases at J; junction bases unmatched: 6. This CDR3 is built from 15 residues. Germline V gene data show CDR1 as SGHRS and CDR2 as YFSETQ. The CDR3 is CASSVTSGIFYEQYF. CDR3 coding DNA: TGCGCCAGCAGCGTGACTAGCGGGATTTTCTACGAGCAGTACTTC.

The CDR3 bases are TGTGCCACCAGGGACCCGGGGAACACTGAAGCTTTCTTT. Protein sequence: CATRDPGNTEAFF. The chain recombines TRBV24-1 with TRBJ1-1; D gene uncertain. This CDR3 has 13 amino acids. Germline values: CDR1 KGHDR, CDR2 SFDVKD. The V end lost 7 bases, the J end lost 1 base, and 9 bases lay between the germline ends.

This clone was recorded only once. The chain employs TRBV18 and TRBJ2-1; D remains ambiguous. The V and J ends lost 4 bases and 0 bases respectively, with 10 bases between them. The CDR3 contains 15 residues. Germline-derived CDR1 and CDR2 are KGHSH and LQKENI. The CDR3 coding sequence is TGTGCCAGCTCACTACGACAAGCCTCCTACAATGAGCAGTTCTTC. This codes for CASSLRQASYNEQFF.

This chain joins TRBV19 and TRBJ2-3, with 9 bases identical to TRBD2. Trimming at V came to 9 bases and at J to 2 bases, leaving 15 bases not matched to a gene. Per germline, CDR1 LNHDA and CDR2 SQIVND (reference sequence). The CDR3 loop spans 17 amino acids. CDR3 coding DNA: TGTGCCAGCTCCTCAATTCTTAGCGGGAGTACCACAGATACGCAGTATTTT. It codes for CASSSILSGSTTDTQYF.

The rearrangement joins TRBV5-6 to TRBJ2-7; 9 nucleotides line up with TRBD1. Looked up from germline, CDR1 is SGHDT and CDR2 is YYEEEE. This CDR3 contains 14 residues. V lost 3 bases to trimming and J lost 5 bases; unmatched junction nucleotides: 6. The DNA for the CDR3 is TGTGCCAGCAGCTACGGGACAGGGCGCCACGAGCAGTACTTC. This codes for CASSYGTGRHEQYF.

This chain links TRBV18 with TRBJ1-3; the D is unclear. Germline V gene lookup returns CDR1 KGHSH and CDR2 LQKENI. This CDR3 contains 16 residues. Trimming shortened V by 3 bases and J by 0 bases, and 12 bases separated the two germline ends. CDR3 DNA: TGTGCCAGCTCACCTCAAGGAGTTGTCTCTGGAAACACCATATATTTT. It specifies CASSPQGVVSGNTIYF.

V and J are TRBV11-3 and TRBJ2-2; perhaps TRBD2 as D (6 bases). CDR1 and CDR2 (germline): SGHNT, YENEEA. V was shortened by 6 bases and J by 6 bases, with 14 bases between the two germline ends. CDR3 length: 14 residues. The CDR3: CASSLVGEAGELFF. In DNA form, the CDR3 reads TGTGCCAGCAGTCTAGTGGGGGAGGCCGGGGAGCTGTTTTTT.